This T cell receptor (beta chain) stems from a study of blood T cell repertoires in COVID-19. CDR1 SGHTA and CDR2 FQGNSA come from the germline V gene. This CDR3 comprises 15 residues. The V and J ends lost 1 base and 6 bases, in that order; junction bases with no gene match: 4. Participant ages covered roughly 18 to 89 years across about two dozen US areas. Cohort placement rested on clinical history that participants reported themselves. The table came from immunoSEQ multiplex PCR; TCRdb's copy has only in-frame clones and leaves some out. The sample comprises some 300,000 clones, 70% to 90% of which are singletons, and 0.75% to 1% rests with the top ten.

The sample comprised PBMCs or T cells enriched from blood (not recorded which). The sequence came from a woman aged 30 to 39 who had recovered from COVID-19. The chain is built from TRBV7-2 and TRBJ2-1; 9 bases fit TRBD2. Here the CDR3 DNA reads TGTGCCAGCAGCTTAGGGAGGCGGGGGGGCAATGAGCAGTTCTTC. The encoded protein is CASSLGRRGGNEQFF.